The following is a T cell receptor beta chain sequence with its context. No antigen is known for it. Markers CD45RO/CCR7/CD25/CD127/CD95/CD27 served to sort CD4+ naive, central memory, regulatory and stem cell-like memory cells. The data originate from a study of beta chain features in type 1 diabetes. Study in general: Age, gender and cell yields were similar between patients and healthy donors. Findings and limits, study-wide: Within patients, naive, central memory and Treg TCRB repertoires seemed more similar than within healthy donors. All four CD4+ subsets from Type 1 diabetes patients carried moderately but significantly shorter TCRB CDR3s.

The entirety of the isolated RNA underwent reverse transcription, so expressed TCRB transcripts were sequenced. The assay was immunoSEQ multiplex PCR, and TCRdb's table has in-frame clones only and misses some. The sample has 600,000 or so clones, 9.5% to 15% seen once. The CDR3 is made up of 13 amino acids. V lost 0 bases, J lost 5 bases, and 8 bases lay in between. The germline V gene encodes CDR1 SGHNT and CDR2 YYREEE (reference sequence). The chain recombines TRBV5-4 with TRBJ2-5, with D possibly matching TRBD1 (5 bases). This sequence originates from a man between 25 and 39 years old with type 1 diabetes. The sequenced sample was naive CD4+ T cells from blood. CDR3 residues: CASSLDRMETQYF. In DNA form, the CDR3 reads TGTGCCAGCAGCTTGGACAGGATGGAGACCCAGTACTTC.